The next 28 T cell receptor beta chains were all read from a single sample in a study of blood T cell repertoires in COVID-19. TCRdb's table, derived via immunoSEQ multiplex PCR, lists solely in-frame clones and lacks some. The data show some 420,000 clones, around 89% seen once. Sequencing was performed on PBMCs or T cells enriched from blood (not recorded which). Receptor source: a man younger than 40 who had recovered from COVID-19.

V usage is TRBV5-1 and J usage is TRBJ2-6; 14 nucleotides agree with TRBD2. V was clipped by 4 bases and J by 0 bases; unmatched bases: 12. The CDR3 has 21 residues. Germline CDR1 SGHRS, CDR2 YFSETQ. The chain's CDR3 is CASSVGLAGGPPDSGANVLTF. As DNA, the CDR3 is TGCGCCAGCAGCGTAGGACTAGCGGGAGGCCCCCCCGACTCTGGGGCCAACGTCCTGACTTTC.

This rearrangement joins TRBV6-5 to TRBJ2-7, with D perhaps TRBD2 (6 bases). The V gene lost 7 bases and the J gene lost 2 bases, with 12 bases spanning the gap. The CDR3 contains 13 residues. Germline CDR1 is MNHEY and CDR2 is SVGAGI. CDR3 sequence (DNA): TGTGCCAGCAACCTCGGAGGGGCCTACGAGCAGTACTTC. Protein: CASNLGGAYEQYF.

V gene TRBV6-5 combines with J gene TRBJ1-2, with D uncertain. V shed 0 bases and J shed 4 bases, with 12 bases lying between them. The CDR3 totals 15 residues. Germline-derived CDR1 and CDR2 are MNHEY and SVGAGI. The CDR3 protein is CASSYSNNGLYGYTF. The CDR3 DNA follows: TGTGCCAGCAGTTACTCGAATAACGGACTCTATGGCTACACCTTC.

This clone was observed a single time. The chain couples TRBV3-1 (or the pseudogene TRBV3-2) to TRBJ2-2; 10 bases match TRBD2. Germline V gene sequence: CDR1 LGHDT, CDR2 YNNKEL (reference sequence). The junction had 2 bases not matched to a gene; V was cut back by 4 bases and J by 0 bases. This CDR3 comprises 16 residues. The CDR3 coding sequence is TGTGCCAGCAGCCTAGGACTAGCGGCGAACACCGGGGAGCTGTTTTTT. This translates into CASSLGLAANTGELFF.

J is TRBJ2-7 and V is TRBV10-2; 10 positions agree with TRBD1. Germline V lookup: CDR1 WSHSY, CDR2 SAAADI. There are 16 residues in the CDR3. The ends lost 5 bases at V and 5 bases at J; junction bases unmatched: 12. CDR3 in amino acids: CASSLPIGTGADEQYF. The DNA for the CDR3 is TGCGCCAGCAGTCTTCCTATAGGGACAGGGGCCGACGAGCAGTACTTC.

The chain uses TRBV28 and TRBJ2-7, with 8 bases aligning to TRBD1. This CDR3 has 14 residues. CDR1 is MDHEN and CDR2 is SYDVKM in the germline V gene. With 5 bases clipped from V and 2 bases from J, the junction kept 5 bases outside the gene matches. The CDR3 DNA follows: TGTGCCAGCAGTCAAGGACAGGGCCCCTACGAGCAGTACTTC. This translates into CASSQGQGPYEQYF.

This CDR3 is CASSLNRDSEAFF. In nucleotides, the CDR3 is TGTGCCAGCAGCTTAAACCGGGACTCTGAAGCTTTCTTT. The chain has TRBV11-3 and TRBJ1-1, with D possibly matching TRBD1 (5 bases). In germline, CDR1 is SGHNT, CDR2 YENEEA. V shed 2 bases and J shed 6 bases, with 10 bases lying between them. This CDR3 region has 13 residues. The full variable domain, with the rest looked up from reference TRBV11-3 and TRBJ1-1, is EAGVVQSPRYKIIEKKQPVAFWCNPISGHNTLYWYLQNLGQGPELLIRYENEEAVDDSQLPKDRFSAERLKGVDSTLKIQPAELGDSAVYLCASSLNRDSEAFFGQGTRLTVV.

The V and J genes are TRBV5-4 and TRBJ2-1; 10 bases are shared with TRBD2. CDR3 size: 15 residues. The germline gives CDR1 SGHNT, CDR2 YYREEE (reference sequence). V lost 4 bases to trimming and J lost 6 bases; unmatched junction nucleotides: 7. The chain's CDR3 is CASSQLAGAANEQFF. The CDR3 DNA reads as TGTGCCAGCAGCCAGCTAGCGGGAGCCGCCAATGAGCAGTTCTTC.

The V gene is TRBV27, the J gene TRBJ2-7; 7 bases are a match to TRBD2. The junction had 6 bases not matched to a gene; V was cut back by 8 bases and J by 2 bases. This CDR3 contains 13 residues. The germline V gene has CDR1 MNHEY and CDR2 SMNVEV (reference sequence). CDR3 sequence (DNA): TGTGCCAGCCGGCCAGCGGGACCCTACGAGCAGTACTTC. Protein: CASRPAGPYEQYF.

This chain joins TRBV9 and TRBJ2-3, with 12 bases lining up with TRBD2. Germline values: CDR1 SGDLS, CDR2 YYNGEE. The CDR3 extends over 16 amino acids. V gave up 2 bases and J gave up 3 bases; unmatched junction bases: 4. The CDR3 bases are TGTGCCAGCAGCGTTCGCGGGACTAGCGGGACAGATACGCAGTATTTT. Protein sequence: CASSVRGTSGTDTQYF. The complete variable domain, with remaining parts taken from reference TRBV9 and TRBJ2-3, reads DSGVTQTPKHLITATGQRVTLRCSPRSGDLSVYWYQQSLDQGLQFLIQYYNGEERAKGNILERFSAQQFPDLHSELNLSSLELGDSALYFCASSVRGTSGTDTQYFGPGTRLTVL.

The rearrangement uses TRBV7-3 and TRBJ2-7, with D perhaps TRBD1 (5 bases). The CDR3 is 14 amino acids. V lost 5 bases and J lost 0, with 11 bases in between. Germline lookup yields CDR1 SGHTA and CDR2 FQGTGA. The CDR3, as DNA: TGTGCCAGCAGCAGGACACGAAGCTCCTACGAGCAGTACTTC. This gives the protein CASSRTRSSYEQYF.

The genes are TRBV5-1 and TRBJ2-3, with 8 bases aligning to TRBD1. J lost 3 bases, V lost 6 bases, and 6 bases had no gene match. The CDR3 sequence is 14 residues long. The V gene's germline CDR1 is SGHRS and CDR2 YFSETQ. The CDR3 region has the DNA TGCGCCAGCAACCCCCAGGGGGCAACAGATACGCAGTATTTT. Translating it yields CASNPQGATDTQYF.

The chain links TRBV6-5 to TRBJ1-1, with D unclear. The germline gives CDR1 MNHEY, CDR2 SVGAGI. V was cut by 7 bases and J by 2 bases, with 8 bases left in between. The CDR3 extends over 12 amino acids. The DNA for the CDR3 is TGTGCCAGCAAGAGGGCTAACACTGAAGCTTTCTTT. Translated: CASKRANTEAFF.

This clone was seen a single time. V gene TRBV15 combines with J gene TRBJ2-1; 10 bases line up with TRBD2. Germline CDR1 is LNHNV and CDR2 is YYDKDF (reference sequence). V shed 5 bases and J 6 bases; nucleotides not matched to a gene: 10. The CDR3 runs to 16 residues. The CDR3 spells CATSGRPSGRTNEQFF. CDR3 bases: TGTGCCACCAGCGGCAGACCTAGCGGGAGAACCAATGAGCAGTTCTTC.

The DNA of the CDR3 is TGTGCCAGCAGTGATGAGGGGGCAGGGCAGCCCCAGCATTTT. Protein: CASSDEGAGQPQHF. The gene calls are TRBV25-1 and TRBJ1-5; the match to TRBD1 covers 7 bases. V gave up 3 bases and J gave up 7 bases; unmatched junction bases: 6. CDR1 is MGHDK and CDR2 is SYGVNS in the germline V gene. This CDR3 is 14 amino acids long.

The chain links TRBV5-8 to TRBJ1-5, with D possibly being TRBD1 (6 bases). V was cut by 1 base and J by 15 bases, with 8 bases left in between. The V gene's germline CDR1 is SGHTS and CDR2 YDEGEE. This CDR3 region has 10 residues. CDR3 sequence: CASSLQGRHF. DNA of the CDR3: TGTGCCAGCAGCTTGCAGGGGAGGCATTTT.

The chain carries TRBV27 and TRBJ1-5; D not certain. The V gene lost 0 bases and the J gene lost 5 bases, with 5 bases spanning the gap. CDR3 size: 13 residues. Germline V CDR1 and CDR2: MNHEY, SMNVEV (reference sequence). The CDR3 loop is CASSLSIHQPQHF. The CDR3 DNA is TGTGCCAGCAGTTTATCCATCCATCAGCCCCAGCATTTT.

The chain has TRBV27 and TRBJ1-2, with TRBD1 identical over 8 bases. The J segment lost 2 bases and the V segment lost 6 bases, leaving 11 bases of the junction unmatched. Germline V gene lookup returns CDR1 MNHEY and CDR2 SMNVEV (reference sequence). CDR3 size: 16 residues. The CDR3 DNA reads as TGTGCCAGCAGGGGGGGTGACAGGGGTGAGAACTATGGCTACACCTTC. This translates into CASRGGDRGENYGYTF.

V gene TRBV3-1 (or the pseudogene TRBV3-2) combines with J gene TRBJ2-3; D unresolved. Germline V lookup: CDR1 LGHDT, CDR2 YNNKEL (reference sequence). The CDR3 spans 13 residues. This chain's CDR3 is CASRKEGTDTQYF. The CDR3 DNA follows: TGTGCGTCGCGGAAGGAAGGCACAGATACGCAGTATTTT.

The chain couples TRBV5-6 to TRBJ1-3; D unclear. Deletions cut 5 bases from V and 0 bases from J, with 12 bases between. The CDR3 extends over 15 amino acids. The germline CDR1 and CDR2 sequences are SGHDT and YYEEEE. As DNA, the CDR3 is TGTGCCAGCAGTAAAGACTGGAGCTCTGGAAACACCATATATTTT. Translating gives CASSKDWSSGNTIYF.

This chain joins TRBV24-1 and TRBJ2-3; D is unclear. This CDR3 has 11 residues. The V gene's germline CDR1 is KGHDR and CDR2 SFDVKD. Trimming stripped 9 bases from V and 0 bases from J, with 3 bases between. The CDR3 bases are TGTGCCACCGAGAGCACAGATACGCAGTATTTT. This codes for CATESTDTQYF.

The V gene is TRBV2, the J gene TRBJ1-4; TRBD1 aligns across 9 bases. Germline V lookup: CDR1 SNHLY, CDR2 FYNNEI. The CDR3 loop spans 13 amino acids. The V gene end was trimmed by 6 bases and the J gene end by 8 bases; junction bases not matched to a gene: 4. The CDR3 spells CASRGQGEEKLFF. CDR3 bases: TGTGCCAGCAGGGGACAGGGAGAGGAAAAACTGTTTTTT.

The chain couples TRBV14 to TRBJ2-3; a possible D gene is TRBD1 (5 bases). The CDR3 consists of 15 residues. Trimming took 0 bases from V and 2 from J, leaving 9 bases between them. From germline, CDR1 is SGHDN and CDR2 FVKESK. CDR3 sequence: CASSQEPDNTDTQYF. In DNA, the CDR3 is TGTGCCAGCAGCCAAGAACCGGACAACACAGATACGCAGTATTTT.

The chain has TRBV19 and TRBJ1-2, with 8 bases lining up with TRBD1. There are 14 residues in the CDR3. Trimming took 8 bases from V and 5 from J; bases not matched to a gene: 10. Germline V gene sequence: CDR1 LNHDA, CDR2 SQIVND (reference sequence). The CDR3 loop reads CASAPRDRPYGYTF. In DNA form, the CDR3 reads TGTGCCAGTGCGCCCCGGGACAGGCCATATGGCTACACCTTC.

This chain connects TRBV9 to TRBJ2-1, with D unresolved. CDR3 length: 16 amino acids. The germline V gene has CDR1 SGDLS and CDR2 YYNGEE. V was trimmed by 2 bases and J by 0 bases, leaving 12 bases between them. The CDR3 DNA reads TGTGCCAGCAGCGTGGGTAGCTTCAACTCCTACAATGAGCAGTTCTTC. The encoded protein is CASSVGSFNSYNEQFF. Full variable domain (rest looked up from reference TRBV9 and TRBJ2-1): DSGVTQTPKHLITATGQRVTLRCSPRSGDLSVYWYQQSLDQGLQFLIQYYNGEERAKGNILERFSAQQFPDLHSELNLSSLELGDSALYFCASSVGSFNSYNEQFFGPGTRLTVL.

The rearrangement joins TRBV5-8 to TRBJ1-5; TRBD1 might be the D (6 bases). The CDR3 runs to 13 residues. The ends were cut back, 9 bases at V and 0 bases at J, with 10 bases in the middle. Germline V gene lookup returns CDR1 SGHTS and CDR2 YDEGEE. The CDR3 protein is CATGQYSNQPQHF. DNA of the CDR3: TGTGCCACTGGACAGTATAGCAATCAGCCCCAGCATTTT.

This chain connects TRBV6-5 to TRBJ2-3; the match to TRBD1 covers 10 bases. CDR3 length: 14 residues. Looked up from germline, CDR1 is MNHEY and CDR2 is SVGAGI. Trimming at V came to 4 bases and at J to 3 bases, leaving 1 base not matched to a gene. The CDR3: CASSWGQGTDTQYF. The CDR3 DNA sequence: TGTGCCAGCAGTTGGGGACAGGGGACAGATACGCAGTATTTT.

This chain uses TRBV10-2 with TRBJ2-1; no clear D. There are 15 residues in the CDR3. Trimming left V 0 bases short and J 0 bases short, with 6 bases between. CDR1 and CDR2 (germline): WSHSY, SAAADI. This chain's CDR3 is CASSESRYSYNEQFF. The CDR3 DNA follows: TGCGCCAGCAGTGAGTCTAGATACTCCTACAATGAGCAGTTCTTC.